Given below is one T cell receptor (beta chain) in context. V shed 5 bases, J shed 10 bases, and the junction held 11 bases outside the gene matches. CDR1 and CDR2 from the germline V gene are GTSNPN and SVGIG (reference sequence). The CDR3 sequence is 13 residues long. Per the original data handling: Cell counts per sample came from amplifying reference gene primers. Generated by immunoSEQ multiplex PCR, the TCRdb table keeps only in-frame clones and is missing some. Clone size and V and J calls were adopted from that table, with D and trimming inferred from the DNA. In the table there are roughly 100,000 clones, over 80% of which are singletons. The sample is drawn from a study of blood T cell repertoires in COVID-19. Study in general: Researchers got acute and convalescent COVID-19 samples from the United States, Italy and Spain. The cDNA or gDNA used as material had been derived from T cells, B-cell-depleted T cells, or PBMCs.

The receptor comes from a man aged 50-60 years with acute or convalescent COVID-19. The material sequenced was peripheral blood. This chain joins TRBV30 and TRBJ2-1; TRBD1 agrees at 7 bases. As DNA, the CDR3 is TGTGCCTGGGCCGGGACAGCCTATTCGGAGCAGTTCTTC. Amino acid sequence: CAWAGTAYSEQFF.